The clone carrying this T cell receptor beta chain has only a few counts. The antigen remains undetermined. CDR3 size: 15 residues. Per germline, CDR1 MNHEY and CDR2 SVGAGI. With 0 bases removed from V and 4 bases from J, the gap between germline ends came to 12 bases. PCR primers comprised 60 Vbeta and 13 Jbeta primers. Repertoires were generated with immunoSEQ multiplex PCR, while TCRdb's copy carries only in-frame clones and drops some. Here the sample spans about 140,000 clones, 82% being singletons. This sample stems from a study of cytomegalovirus exposure and HLA in healthy donors. Points from the study as a whole: The authors excluded some V segments, including TRBV6-2 and TRBV6-3, as indistinguishable.

The chain couples TRBV6-5 to TRBJ1-2; D ambiguous. This clonotype originated in a male donor in good health and CMV-seronegative. The sample comprised PBMCs. Here the CDR3 DNA reads TGTGCCAGCAGTTACTCGGAAGGCAGCGGCTATGGCTACACCTTC. Its protein product is CASSYSEGSGYGYTF.